This T cell receptor beta chain came from a study of molecular identifiers for immune sequencing clone quantification. This CDR3 has 15 amino acids. CDR1 is LGHNA, CDR2 YNFKEQ, per germline. CD8+CD4-CCR7+CD45RA+ sorting gave the naive CD8 T cells. As for this clonotype: Its antigen is not identified. Compared with germline, one end of the junction differs, possibly owing to a read error.

Study-wide results and caveats: Jurkat TCR RNA from one cell was spiked into about a million naive cells, and it was reportedly detectable there.

TCRdb re-derived calls from the PCR reads in MiXCR, one entry per CDR3 protein. This repertoire shows roughly 320,000 distinct CDR3 sequences, about a quarter found once; its top ten account for about 0.71%. The J gene is TRBJ1-1, the V gene TRBV4-2, with D maybe TRBD1 (5 bases). The sample taken for sequencing was naive CD8+ T cells from blood, with Jurkat cell RNA spiked in. Documented subset: FACS-sorted CD8+CD4-CCR7+CD45RA+ naive T cells. This TCR derives from a human donor in good health. Some libraries in this study had Jurkat cell RNA spiked in. CDR3 nucleotide sequence: TGTGCCAGCAGCCCGGAGGGTAATTGGGGGACTGAAGCTTCCTTT. This translates into CASSPEGNWGTEASF.